The source of this TCR beta chain is a study of OX40 agonist ivuxolimab in advanced cancers. Turning to the study itself: Therapy given before enrollment (anti-PD-1, anti-PD-L1 or anti-CTLA-4) was allowed, and 30% to 50% had some. Partial responses were achieved by three patients, one with hepatocellular carcinoma and two with cutaneous melanoma. Notes on the study in general: Dose levels from 0.1 to 3.0 mg/kg saw CD4+ and CD8+ blood T cells expand clonally by week 6.

As to this clone: Its antigen is not known.

With autoimmune disease history or systemic immunosuppression, patients were excluded. V was cut by 4 bases and J by 0 bases, with 10 bases left in between. The CDR3 spans 14 residues. The germline gives CDR1 SGHRS, CDR2 YFSETQ. Some clones are missing from TCRdb's copy, which holds only in-frame ones; the method was immunoSEQ multiplex PCR. The sample yields 60,000 to 75,000 clones, about 87% seen once. The clonotype comes from an adult with an advanced solid tumor such as melanoma, head and neck, liver or kidney cancer. J is TRBJ1-2 and V is TRBV5-1; D is uncertain. This sample comprised CD4+ or CD8+ T cells sorted from blood, obtained in a trial of the OX40 agonist ivuxolimab. The CDR3 DNA is TGCGCCAGCAGCCAGACGGTAGCTAACTATGGCTACACCTTC. Translation: CASSQTVANYGYTF. The complete variable domain, with remaining parts taken from reference TRBV5-1 and TRBJ1-2, reads KAGVTQTPRYLIKTRGQQVTLSCSPISGHRSVSWYQQTPGQGLQFLFEYFSETQRNKGNFPGRFSGRQFSNSRSEMNVSTLELGDSALYLCASSQTVANYGYTFGSGTRLTVV.